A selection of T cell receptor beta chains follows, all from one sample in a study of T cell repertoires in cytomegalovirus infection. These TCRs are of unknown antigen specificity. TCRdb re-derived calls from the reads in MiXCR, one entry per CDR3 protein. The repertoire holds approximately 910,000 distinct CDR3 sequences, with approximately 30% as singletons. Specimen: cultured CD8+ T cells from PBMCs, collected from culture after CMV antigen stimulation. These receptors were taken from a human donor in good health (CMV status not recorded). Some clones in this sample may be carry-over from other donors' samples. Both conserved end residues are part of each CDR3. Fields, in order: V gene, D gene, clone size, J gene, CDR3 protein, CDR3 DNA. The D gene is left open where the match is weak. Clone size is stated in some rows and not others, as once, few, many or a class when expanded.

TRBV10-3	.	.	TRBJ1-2	CAISEVHGYTF	TGTGCCATCAGTGAGGTGCATGGCTACACCTTC
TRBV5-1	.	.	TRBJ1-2	CASSSWTPNYGYTF	TGCGCCAGCAGCTCGTGGACACCGAACTATGGCTACACCTTC
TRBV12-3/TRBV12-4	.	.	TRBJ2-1	CASTPEGGDNEQFF	TGTGCCAGCACCCCTGAGGGGGGGGACAATGAGCAGTTCTTC
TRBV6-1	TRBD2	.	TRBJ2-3	CASSEGGTSGESTDTQYF	TGTGCCAGCAGTGAAGGAGGGACTAGCGGGGAAAGCACAGATACGCAGTATTTT
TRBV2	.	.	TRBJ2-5	CASSEFTAQETQYF	TGTGCCAGCAGTGAGTTTACAGCCCAAGAGACCCAGTACTTC
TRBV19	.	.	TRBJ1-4	CASSSAGVEKLFF	TGTGCCAGTTCATCGGCCGGGGTAGAAAAACTGTTTTTT
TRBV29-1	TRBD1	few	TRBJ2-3	CSVEGVPGGDTQYF	TGCAGCGTTGAAGGAGTCCCAGGGGGAGATACGCAGTATTTT
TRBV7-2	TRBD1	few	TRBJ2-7	CASSLVGTGTYGQYF	TGTGCCAGCAGCTTAGTTGGGACAGGGACCTACGGGCAGTACTTC
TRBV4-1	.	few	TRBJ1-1	CASSQVRVNTEAFF	TGCGCCAGCAGCCAAGTGAGGGTGAACACTGAAGCTTTCTTT
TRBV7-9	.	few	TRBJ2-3	CASSLSDGDTQYF	TGTGCCAGCAGTCTTTCGGACGGAGATACGCAGTATTTT
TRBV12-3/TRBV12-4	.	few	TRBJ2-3	CASSLGHLLSTDTQYF	TGTGCCAGCAGTTTGGGGCACCTACTTAGCACAGATACGCAGTATTTT